The rows below give T cell receptor beta chains drawn from one sample of a study of OX40 agonist ivuxolimab in advanced cancers. Repertoires were generated with immunoSEQ multiplex PCR, while TCRdb's copy carries only in-frame clones and drops some. The top ten hold approximately 1.2% of the sample, which has more than 50,000 clones, about 85% seen once. The starting material was CD4+ or CD8+ T cells sorted from blood, obtained in a trial of the OX40 agonist ivuxolimab. The receptors were gathered from an adult with an advanced solid tumor such as melanoma, head and neck, liver or kidney cancer. Each CDR3 is given with its conserved first and last residue. A D gene is named only where the DNA matches it firmly. Size tells how often a clone was seen (once, few, many) or the class of an expanded clone, and some rows leave it out.

size: .
D: .
V: TRBV6-1
J: TRBJ2-7
DNA: TGTGCCAGCAGTGCTATCATGAGCGCCTACGAGCAGTACTTC
CDR3: CASSAIMSAYEQYF

size: .
D: .
V: TRBV7-2
J: TRBJ2-1
DNA: TGTGCCAGCAGCCTCCACCGGCTACCCAATGAGCAGTTCTTC
CDR3: CASSLHRLPNEQFF

size: .
D: .
V: TRBV19
J: TRBJ1-5
DNA: TGTGCCAGTAGTATGAGGCAGGGGAGTAGCAATCAGCCCCAGCATTTT
CDR3: CASSMRQGSSNQPQHF

size: .
D: TRBD1
V: TRBV28
J: TRBJ2-1
DNA: TGTGCCAGCAGTTCCGGGACAGCCCAGGGTGAGCAGTTCTTC
CDR3: CASSSGTAQGEQFF

size: .
D: .
V: TRBV11-2
J: TRBJ2-3
DNA: TGTGCCAGCAGCCTAAGGTTGGGTGGAGCCACAGATACGCAGTATTTT
CDR3: CASSLRLGGATDTQYF

size: .
D: .
V: TRBV6-1
J: TRBJ2-3
DNA: TGTGCCTCGAGAAAGAGGGGGGGGGCCGCAGATACGCAGTATTTT
CDR3: CASRKRGGAADTQYF

size: .
D: TRBD1
V: TRBV2
J: TRBJ1-5
DNA: TGTGCCAGCAGTGAGTTACAGGGGATCGCTGGCCAGCATTTT
CDR3: CASSELQGIAGQHF

size: few
D: .
V: TRBV2
J: TRBJ1-4
DNA: TGTGCCAGCAGTGAGCGAGGGGCAGGGACGGGCGAAAAACTGTTTTTT
CDR3: CASSERGAGTGEKLFF

size: .
D: .
V: TRBV19
J: TRBJ2-5
DNA: TGTGCCAGCTCCAACTCAGGCTTCCAAGAGACCCAGTACTTC
CDR3: CASSNSGFQETQYF

size: .
D: .
V: TRBV7-6
J: TRBJ2-5
DNA: TGTGCCAGCAGCTTAGCCTCCGACAGCCAAGAGACCCAGTACTTC
CDR3: CASSLASDSQETQYF

size: few
D: .
V: TRBV2
J: TRBJ1-4
DNA: TGTGCCAGCAGTTCTGTCGGGGCGGCTAATGAAAAACTGTTTTTT
CDR3: CASSSVGAANEKLFF

size: .
D: .
V: TRBV28
J: TRBJ1-4
DNA: TGTGCCAGCAGCCATGCAGGGGAGATGGGTGAAAAACTGTTTTTT
CDR3: CASSHAGEMGEKLFF

size: .
D: .
V: TRBV9
J: TRBJ2-7
DNA: TGTGCCAGCAGCGGCGGGGTAGAGTTCTACGAGCAGTACTTC
CDR3: CASSGGVEFYEQYF

size: .
D: .
V: TRBV12-5
J: TRBJ1-1
DNA: TGTGCTAGTGGTCCCGTCACAGGGCCTGAAGCTTTCTTT
CDR3: CASGPVTGPEAFF

size: .
D: .
V: TRBV7-9
J: TRBJ1-1
DNA: TGTGCCAGCAGCTTTACACCGAACACTGAAGCTTTCTTT
CDR3: CASSFTPNTEAFF

size: .
D: .
V: TRBV7-9
J: TRBJ1-2
DNA: TGTGCCAGCAGCTCACAGGGTTCCGGCTATGGCTACACCTTC
CDR3: CASSSQGSGYGYTF

size: .
D: TRBD2
V: TRBV4-2
J: TRBJ2-7
DNA: TGTGCCAGCAGCCAGGCAGGGACTAGCGGCTCCTACGAGCAGTACTTC
CDR3: CASSQAGTSGSYEQYF

size: .
D: .
V: TRBV9
J: TRBJ2-3
DNA: TGTGCCAGCAGCTTCTCCCCCCGTCCCGACGGGAATACGCAGTATTTT
CDR3: CASSFSPRPDGNTQYF

size: .
D: .
V: TRBV5-4
J: TRBJ1-1
DNA: TGTGCCAGCAGCCTAGGTAGGGGTAGCACTGAAGCTTTCTTT
CDR3: CASSLGRGSTEAFF

size: few
D: TRBD1
V: TRBV5-4
J: TRBJ1-6
DNA: TGTGCCAGCAGCCAGATGGACAGGGGGCAATCTTCACCCCTCCACTTT
CDR3: CASSQMDRGQSSPLHF

size: .
D: .
V: TRBV5-4
J: TRBJ2-5
DNA: TGTGCCAGCAGCTCCCCAGGCAGGCCCAACCAAGAGACCCAGTACTTC
CDR3: CASSSPGRPNQETQYF

size: few
D: .
V: TRBV10-2
J: TRBJ1-5
DNA: TGCGCCAGCAGCCGGACAGACAATCAGCCCCAGCATTTT
CDR3: CASSRTDNQPQHF

size: few
D: .
V: TRBV30
J: TRBJ1-1
DNA: TGTGCCTGGACGGTGACACGATCTTTTGGAGGAACTGAAGCTTTCTTT
CDR3: CAWTVTRSFGGTEAFF

size: .
D: TRBD2
V: TRBV9
J: TRBJ2-5
DNA: TGTGCCAGCAGCGTAGCAATAGCGGGGGGGCAAGAGACCCAGTACTTC
CDR3: CASSVAIAGGQETQYF

size: .
D: TRBD2
V: TRBV6-5
J: TRBJ2-7
DNA: TGTGCCAGCAGTTCGACTAGCGGGGTCTACGAGCAGTACTTC
CDR3: CASSSTSGVYEQYF

size: .
D: TRBD2
V: TRBV11-2
J: TRBJ2-3
DNA: TGTGCCAGCAGCTGGGGACTAGCGGGTGCAGATACGCAGTATTTT
CDR3: CASSWGLAGADTQYF

size: few
D: .
V: TRBV5-8
J: TRBJ2-3
DNA: TGTGCCAGCAGCTTGGGCCTCATGACCACAGATACGCAGTATTTT
CDR3: CASSLGLMTTDTQYF

size: .
D: TRBD2
V: TRBV5-1
J: TRBJ2-3
DNA: TGCGCCAGCAGCTTGTGGCTAGCGGGTAGCACAGATACGCAGTATTTT
CDR3: CASSLWLAGSTDTQYF

size: .
D: .
V: TRBV19
J: TRBJ2-7
DNA: TGTGCCAGTAGTATATCGGCAGGTTCCAACGAGCAGTACTTC
CDR3: CASSISAGSNEQYF

size: .
D: .
V: TRBV29-1
J: TRBJ2-4
DNA: TGCAGCGTCCTCGCGGGTAGCGGCAAAAACATTCAGTACTTC
CDR3: CSVLAGSGKNIQYF

size: .
D: .
V: TRBV4-1
J: TRBJ1-2
DNA: TGCGCCAGCAGCCATGAGGGACCGCCGTCTAACTATGGCTACACCTTC
CDR3: CASSHEGPPSNYGYTF

size: .
D: TRBD2
V: TRBV29-1
J: TRBJ2-7
DNA: TGCAGCGGCGGGGGGTTAGTGGGCGAGCAGTACTTC
CDR3: CSGGGLVGEQYF

size: .
D: .
V: TRBV6-6
J: TRBJ1-1
DNA: TGTGCCAGCAGCAATACCGGCATGAACACTGAAGCTTTCTTT
CDR3: CASSNTGMNTEAFF

size: .
D: .
V: TRBV6-5
J: TRBJ1-2
DNA: TGTGCCAGCAGGGGGGTTTTGGGTGACTATGGCTACACCTTC
CDR3: CASRGVLGDYGYTF

size: few
D: TRBD1
V: TRBV5-1
J: TRBJ2-2
DNA: TGCGCCAGCAGCCCTAGGACAGGGGAGGCCGGGGAGCTGTTTTTT
CDR3: CASSPRTGEAGELFF

size: few
D: TRBD1
V: TRBV18
J: TRBJ1-3
DNA: TGTGCCAGCTCGAGGGACAGCTCTGGAAACACCATATATTTT
CDR3: CASSRDSSGNTIYF

size: .
D: TRBD2
V: TRBV19
J: TRBJ2-5
DNA: TGTGCCAGTAGAGGCGGGAGGGAGACCCAGTACTTC
CDR3: CASRGGRETQYF

size: .
D: .
V: TRBV14
J: TRBJ2-3
DNA: TGTGCCAGCAGCCAAGATCTTAGCGGCTTTCGAAGGGATACGCAGTATTTT
CDR3: CASSQDLSGFRRDTQYF

size: .
D: TRBD1
V: TRBV11-3
J: TRBJ2-1
DNA: TGTGCCAGCAGTTCCGGGACAGAGATTTACAATGAGCAGTTCTTC
CDR3: CASSSGTEIYNEQFF

size: .
D: TRBD2
V: TRBV13
J: TRBJ2-1
DNA: TGTGCCAGCAGCCGCCTAGCGGGAGTTGGTTACAATGAGCAGTTCTTC
CDR3: CASSRLAGVGYNEQFF

size: few
D: .
V: TRBV10-1
J: TRBJ1-2
DNA: TGCGCCAGCAGTGATGGGACTTCTCGTGGCTACACCTTC
CDR3: CASSDGTSRGYTF

size: .
D: .
V: TRBV6-5
J: TRBJ2-2
DNA: TGTGCCAGCAGTTACTCGACGGCGCCGAACACCGGGGAGCTGTTTTTT
CDR3: CASSYSTAPNTGELFF

size: .
D: TRBD1
V: TRBV10-3
J: TRBJ1-5
DNA: TGTGCCATCAGTGATTCAGGGGGTCATCAGCCCCAGCATTTT
CDR3: CAISDSGGHQPQHF

size: .
D: TRBD1
V: TRBV28
J: TRBJ1-2
DNA: TGTGCCAGCAGTCCAGGACAGGGACATGGCTACACCTTC
CDR3: CASSPGQGHGYTF

size: .
D: TRBD1
V: TRBV4-1
J: TRBJ2-5
DNA: TGCGCCAGCAGCTACCGGGACAGCCAAGAGACCCAGTACTTC
CDR3: CASSYRDSQETQYF

size: few
D: TRBD1
V: TRBV5-1
J: TRBJ2-1
DNA: TGCGCCAGCAGCTCTCCGCCGGGACAGGGCTACAATGAGCAGTTCTTC
CDR3: CASSSPPGQGYNEQFF

size: .
D: .
V: TRBV18
J: TRBJ2-1
DNA: TGTGCCATCAGCCCCCGACTGAACAATGAGCAGTTCTTC
CDR3: CAISPRLNNEQFF

size: once
D: .
V: TRBV6-6
J: TRBJ1-4
DNA: TGTGCCAGCAGCGCCCACCCCACGGCTAATGAAAAACTGTTTTTT
CDR3: CASSAHPTANEKLFF

size: .
D: .
V: TRBV2
J: TRBJ2-1
DNA: TGTGCCAGCAGGACCGGGACCACGTACAATGAGCAGTTCTTC
CDR3: CASRTGTTYNEQFF

size: .
D: .
V: TRBV20-1
J: TRBJ2-1
DNA: TGCAGTATGGACCCTGACAATGAGCAGTTCTTC
CDR3: CSMDPDNEQFF

size: few
D: .
V: TRBV30
J: TRBJ1-4
DNA: TGTGCCTGGAGTGTACTGAGTGGCGCAACTAATGAAAAACTGTTTTTT
CDR3: CAWSVLSGATNEKLFF

size: .
D: TRBD2
V: TRBV6-1
J: TRBJ2-1
DNA: TGTGCCACCCGGGGACTAGCGGGCCCCTACAATGAGCAGTTCTTC
CDR3: CATRGLAGPYNEQFF